Described below is a single T cell receptor (beta chain) sequence and its context. Antigen unknown. The data were obtained in a study of CD8+CD57+ T cells in acquired aplastic anemia. General study results and limits: Common to patients and controls were approximately 30 CD8+ CDR3 sequences. No significant difference in CD8+ Simpson's diversity was found between patients and controls.

CDR3 length: 16 amino acids. CDR1 and CDR2 (germline): LNHDA, SQIVND (reference sequence). With 3 bases removed from V and 0 bases from J, the gap between germline ends came to 11 bases. Patients chosen for sequencing had shown CD8+CD57+ cell expansion by flow cytometry. Patients, without exception, had severe acquired aplastic anemia. The TCR beta profiling, which covered VDJ combination and CDR3 sequence, was carried out using genomic DNA as the template. One entry per CDR3 protein results from TCRdb running MiXCR on the reads. The sample has 150,000 or so distinct CDR3 sequences; about 48% are singletons.

The rearrangement links TRBV19 to TRBJ2-2; D is possibly TRBD1 (6 bases). Input material: sorted CD4+, CD8+, or CD8+CD57+ T cells (not recorded which) from PBMCs. The origin of this receptor is a human donor with aplastic anemia. The CDR3 nucleotides are TGTGCCAGTAGTATGGCAGGGGTTGCGAACACCGGGGAGCTGTTTTTT. Translated: CASSMAGVANTGELFF.